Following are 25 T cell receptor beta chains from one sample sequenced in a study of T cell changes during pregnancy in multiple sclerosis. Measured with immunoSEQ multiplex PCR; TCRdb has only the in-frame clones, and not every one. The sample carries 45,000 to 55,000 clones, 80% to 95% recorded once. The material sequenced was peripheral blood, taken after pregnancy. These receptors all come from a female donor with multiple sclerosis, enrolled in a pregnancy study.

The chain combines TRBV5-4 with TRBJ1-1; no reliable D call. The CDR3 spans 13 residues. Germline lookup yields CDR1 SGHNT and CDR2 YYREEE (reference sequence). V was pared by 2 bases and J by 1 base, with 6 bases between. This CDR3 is CASSFSRNTEAFF. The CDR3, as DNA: TGTGCCAGCAGCTTTAGCAGGAACACTGAAGCTTTCTTT.

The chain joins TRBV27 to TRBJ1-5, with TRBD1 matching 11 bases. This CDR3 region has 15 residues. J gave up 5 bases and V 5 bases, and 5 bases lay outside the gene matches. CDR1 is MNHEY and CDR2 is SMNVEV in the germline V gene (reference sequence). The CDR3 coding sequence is TGTGCCAGCAGTCCCCCGGGACAGGGGGATCAGCCCCAGCATTTT. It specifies CASSPPGQGDQPQHF.

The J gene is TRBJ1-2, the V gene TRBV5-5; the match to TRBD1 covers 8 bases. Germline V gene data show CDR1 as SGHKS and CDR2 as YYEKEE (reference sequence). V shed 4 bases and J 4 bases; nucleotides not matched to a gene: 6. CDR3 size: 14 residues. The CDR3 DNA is TGTGCCAGCAGCATAATAGACAGGGGCTATGGCTACACCTTC. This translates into CASSIIDRGYGYTF.

The CDR3 DNA follows: TGTGCCAGTAGTGCGATTCGGACATGGGAAGCCGGGGAGCTGTTTTTT. Protein sequence: CASSAIRTWEAGELFF. This sequence joins TRBV19 and TRBJ2-2, with a tentative D call TRBD1 (5 bases). Trimming removed 5 bases from V and 6 bases from J, with 19 bases in between. CDR1 LNHDA and CDR2 SQIVND come from the germline V gene (reference sequence). This CDR3 has 16 amino acids.

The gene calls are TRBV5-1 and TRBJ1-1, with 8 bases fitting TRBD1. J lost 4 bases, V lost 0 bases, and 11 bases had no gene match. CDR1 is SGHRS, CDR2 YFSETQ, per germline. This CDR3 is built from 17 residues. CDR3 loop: CASSLAQGGMRGTEAFF. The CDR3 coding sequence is TGCGCCAGCAGCTTGGCACAGGGGGGGATGAGGGGCACTGAAGCTTTCTTT. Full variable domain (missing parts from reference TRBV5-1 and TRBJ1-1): KAGVTQTPRYLIKTRGQQVTLSCSPISGHRSVSWYQQTPGQGLQFLFEYFSETQRNKGNFPGRFSGRQFSNSRSEMNVSTLELGDSALYLCASSLAQGGMRGTEAFFGQGTRLTVV.

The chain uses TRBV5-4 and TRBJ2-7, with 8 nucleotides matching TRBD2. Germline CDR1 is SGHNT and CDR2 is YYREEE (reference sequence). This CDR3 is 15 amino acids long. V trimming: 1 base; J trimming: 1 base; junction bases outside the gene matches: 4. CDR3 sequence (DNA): TGTGCCAGCAGCTTGAAGGCGGGGGGATCCTACGAGCAGTACTTC. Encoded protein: CASSLKAGGSYEQYF.

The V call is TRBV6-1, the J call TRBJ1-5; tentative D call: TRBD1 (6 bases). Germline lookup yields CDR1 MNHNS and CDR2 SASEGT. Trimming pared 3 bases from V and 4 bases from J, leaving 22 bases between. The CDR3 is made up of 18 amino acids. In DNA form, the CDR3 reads TGTGCCAGCAGTGATCCGACGGGGTGGGGGCGAGGGAATCAGCCCCAGCATTTT. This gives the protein CASSDPTGWGRGNQPQHF.

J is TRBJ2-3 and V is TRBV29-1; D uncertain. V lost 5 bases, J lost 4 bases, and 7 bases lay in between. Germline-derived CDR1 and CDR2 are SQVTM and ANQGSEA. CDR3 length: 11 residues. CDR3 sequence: CSVTIPDTQYF. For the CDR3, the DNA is TGCAGCGTTACTATCCCAGATACGCAGTATTTT.

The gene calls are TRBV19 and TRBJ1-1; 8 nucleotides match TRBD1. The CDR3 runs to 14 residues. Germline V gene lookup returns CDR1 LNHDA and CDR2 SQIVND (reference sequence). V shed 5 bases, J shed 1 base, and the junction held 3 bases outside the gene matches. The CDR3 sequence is CASSFQGANTEAFF. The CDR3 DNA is TGTGCCAGTAGTTTTCAGGGGGCGAACACTGAAGCTTTCTTT.

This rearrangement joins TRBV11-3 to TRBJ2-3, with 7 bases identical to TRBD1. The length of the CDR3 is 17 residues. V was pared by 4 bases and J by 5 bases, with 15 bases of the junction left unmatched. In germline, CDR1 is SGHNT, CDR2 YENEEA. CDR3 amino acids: CASSSRQGLTSGDTQYF. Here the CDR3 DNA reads TGTGCCAGCAGCTCCCGACAGGGCCTCACCTCGGGAGATACGCAGTATTTT.

The CDR3 DNA follows: TGTGCCAGCAGCGAACTAGCGGGGACGCAGTATTTT. It encodes CASSELAGTQYF. This chain joins TRBV7-2 and TRBJ2-3; 10 bases map to TRBD2. Trimming at V came to 5 bases and at J to 9 bases, leaving 2 bases not matched to a gene. The CDR3 loop spans 12 amino acids. The germline gives CDR1 SGHTA, CDR2 FQGNSA.

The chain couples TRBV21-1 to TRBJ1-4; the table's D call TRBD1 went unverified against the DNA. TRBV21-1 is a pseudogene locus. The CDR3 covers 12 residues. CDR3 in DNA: TGTGCGGGGACAGGGCTCCGGGAAAAACTGTTTTTT. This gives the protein CAGTGLREKLFF.

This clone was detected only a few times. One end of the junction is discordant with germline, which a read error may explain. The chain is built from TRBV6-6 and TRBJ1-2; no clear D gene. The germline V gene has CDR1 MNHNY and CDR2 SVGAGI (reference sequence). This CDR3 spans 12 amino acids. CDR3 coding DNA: TGTGCCAGCAGGTACTCCGGTTATGGCTACACCTTC. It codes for CASRYSGYGYTF.

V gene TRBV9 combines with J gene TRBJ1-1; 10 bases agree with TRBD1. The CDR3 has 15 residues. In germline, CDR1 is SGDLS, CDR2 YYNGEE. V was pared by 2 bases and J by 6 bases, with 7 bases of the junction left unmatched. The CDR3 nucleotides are TGTGCCAGCAGCGTTCTTGACAGGGGGCAATCTGAAGCTTTCTTT. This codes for CASSVLDRGQSEAFF.

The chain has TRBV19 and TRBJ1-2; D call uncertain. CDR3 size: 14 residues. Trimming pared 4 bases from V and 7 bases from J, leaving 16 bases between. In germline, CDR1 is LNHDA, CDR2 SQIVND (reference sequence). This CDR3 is CASSTVFSTGGYTF. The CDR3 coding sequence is TGTGCCAGTAGTACCGTGTTCTCTACGGGTGGCTACACCTTC.

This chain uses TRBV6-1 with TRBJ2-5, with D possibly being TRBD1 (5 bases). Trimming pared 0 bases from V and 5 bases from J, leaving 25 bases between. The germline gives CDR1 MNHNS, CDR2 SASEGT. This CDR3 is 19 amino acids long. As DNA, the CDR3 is TGTGCCAGCAGTGAAGCGTTGGCCCTAGGGGCTTCCATCGGGGAGACCCAGTACTTC. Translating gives CASSEALALGASIGETQYF.

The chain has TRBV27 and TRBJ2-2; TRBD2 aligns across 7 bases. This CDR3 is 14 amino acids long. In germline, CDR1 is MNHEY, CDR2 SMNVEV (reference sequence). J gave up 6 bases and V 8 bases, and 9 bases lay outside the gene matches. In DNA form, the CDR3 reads TGTGCCAGCGGGGGGGGGATGGATGCCGGGGAGCTGTTTTTT. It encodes CASGGGMDAGELFF.

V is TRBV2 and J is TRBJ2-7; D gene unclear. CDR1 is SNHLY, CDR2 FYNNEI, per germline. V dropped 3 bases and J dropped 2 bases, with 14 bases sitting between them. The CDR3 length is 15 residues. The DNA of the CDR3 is TGTGCCAGCAGTGATGGGCTCTATCAAACCTACGAGCAGTACTTC. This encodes CASSDGLYQTYEQYF.

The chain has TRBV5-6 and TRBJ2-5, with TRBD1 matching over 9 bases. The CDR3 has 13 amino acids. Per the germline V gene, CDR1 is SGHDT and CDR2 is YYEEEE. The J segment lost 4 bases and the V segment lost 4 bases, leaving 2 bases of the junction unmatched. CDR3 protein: CASSGTGLETQYF. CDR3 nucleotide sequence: TGTGCCAGCAGCGGGACAGGGTTAGAGACCCAGTACTTC.

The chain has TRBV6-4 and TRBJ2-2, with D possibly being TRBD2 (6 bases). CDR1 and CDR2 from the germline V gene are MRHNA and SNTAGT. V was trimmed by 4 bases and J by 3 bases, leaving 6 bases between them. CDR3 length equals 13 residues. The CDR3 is CASSAGDTGELFF. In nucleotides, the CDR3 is TGTGCCAGCAGTGCGGGGGACACCGGGGAGCTGTTTTTT.

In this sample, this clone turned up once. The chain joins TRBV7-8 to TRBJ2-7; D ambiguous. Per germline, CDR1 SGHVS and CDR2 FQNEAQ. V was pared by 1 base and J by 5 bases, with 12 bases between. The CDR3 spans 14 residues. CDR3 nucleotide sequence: TGTGCCAGCAGCTTAGACTATGGAACCCACGAGCAGTACTTC. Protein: CASSLDYGTHEQYF.

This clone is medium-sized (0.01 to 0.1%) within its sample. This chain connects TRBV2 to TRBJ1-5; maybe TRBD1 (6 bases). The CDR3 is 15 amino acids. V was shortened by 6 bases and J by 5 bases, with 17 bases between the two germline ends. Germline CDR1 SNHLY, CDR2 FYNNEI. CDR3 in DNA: TGTGCCAGCAGCTGGGACAATGAAAAGTATCAGCCCCAGCATTTT. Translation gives CASSWDNEKYQPQHF.

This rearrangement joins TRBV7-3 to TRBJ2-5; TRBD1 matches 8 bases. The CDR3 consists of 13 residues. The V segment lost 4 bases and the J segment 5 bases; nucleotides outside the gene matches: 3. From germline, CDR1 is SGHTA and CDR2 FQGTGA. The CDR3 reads CASSSDRGETQYF. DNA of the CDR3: TGTGCCAGCAGCTCCGACAGGGGTGAGACCCAGTACTTC.

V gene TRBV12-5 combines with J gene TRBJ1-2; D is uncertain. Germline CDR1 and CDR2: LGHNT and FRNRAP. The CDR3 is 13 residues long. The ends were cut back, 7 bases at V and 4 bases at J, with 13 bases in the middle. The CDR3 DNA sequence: TGTGCTAGTGCCCCCGCCGGGTTCTATGGCTACACCTTC. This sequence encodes CASAPAGFYGYTF.

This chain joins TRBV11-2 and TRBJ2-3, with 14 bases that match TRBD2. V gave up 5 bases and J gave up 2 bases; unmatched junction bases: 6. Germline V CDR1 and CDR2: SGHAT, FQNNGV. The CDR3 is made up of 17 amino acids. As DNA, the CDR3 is TGTGCCAGCAGCACCAGGACTAGCGGGGGGTACACAGATACGCAGTATTTT. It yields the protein CASSTRTSGGYTDTQYF.